The present entry profiles one TCR beta chain with its context. Antigen specificity is unknown. The data are from a study of OX40 agonist ivuxolimab in advanced cancers. Study-wide background: Three patients had partial responses: one hepatocellular carcinoma, two cutaneous melanoma. General study findings and limits: CD4+ and CD8+ blood T cells expanded clonally by week 6 at 0.1 to 3.0 mg/kg.

Trimming cost V 6 bases and J 6 bases; bases outside gene matches: 7. There are 13 residues in the CDR3. The germline V gene encodes CDR1 WNHNN and CDR2 SYGVQD (reference sequence). Using immunoSEQ multiplex PCR, the repertoire was profiled, and TCRdb retains in-frame clones only, with some absent. This table has fewer than 85,000 clones, about 89% appearing once. The sequenced sample was CD4+ or CD8+ T cells sorted from blood, obtained in a trial of the OX40 agonist ivuxolimab. The chain couples TRBV10-1 to TRBJ1-1; 7 bases fit TRBD1. The sequence derives from an adult with an advanced solid tumor such as melanoma, head and neck, liver or kidney cancer. For the CDR3, the DNA is TGCGCCAGCAGCACAGGGGAAGGGGCTGAAGCTTTCTTT. Its protein is CASSTGEGAEAFF.